These 22 T cell receptor beta chains were all obtained from the same sample, sequenced in a study of cytomegalovirus exposure and HLA in healthy donors. The PCR used 60 Vbeta and 13 Jbeta primers. Generated by immunoSEQ multiplex PCR, the TCRdb table keeps only in-frame clones and is missing some. This table holds fewer than 200,000 clones, 60% to 85% found once. The sequencing input was PBMCs. The origin of the receptors is a female donor in good health and CMV-seronegative.

The chain links TRBV29-1 to TRBJ1-3, with a weak D call TRBD1 (5 bases). The CDR3 is 13 residues long. V lost 7 bases and J 0 bases, leaving 10 bases between the germline ends. Germline V gene sequence: CDR1 SQVTM, CDR2 ANQGSEA. The CDR3 DNA is TGCAGCGCCAGGGAACTCTCTGGAAACACCATATATTTT. Amino acids: CSARELSGNTIYF.

This chain's CDR3 is CARSSDRGAFNEKLFF. CDR3 DNA: TGTGCCAGAAGTTCTGACAGGGGCGCTTTTAATGAAAAACTGTTTTTT. This rearrangement joins TRBV5-3 to TRBJ1-4; 8 nucleotides align to TRBD1. TRBV5-3 is an ORF, and what it does is uncertain. CDR3 length equals 16 residues. Trimming removed 5 bases from V and 4 bases from J; junction bases left unmatched: 10.

J is TRBJ2-5 and V is TRBV7-9; 7 bases are a match to TRBD1. The J call is in doubt because the DNA end fits TRBJ2-7 better. The germline V gene encodes CDR1 SEHNR and CDR2 FQNEAQ (reference sequence). This CDR3 is 15 amino acids long. CDR3 nucleotide sequence: TGTGCCAGCAGCTTATTTTCCCAGGGGGCCTACGAGCAGTACTTC. It is translated as CASSLFSQGAYEQYF.

This chain uses TRBV30 with TRBJ1-5; TRBD1 matches 7 bases. The germline gives CDR1 GTSNPN, CDR2 SVGIG (reference sequence). The CDR3 consists of 16 residues. Germline trimming cut 3 bases from V and 3 bases from J; bases unmatched to any gene: 11. The CDR3 protein is CAWSSPGTVFNQPQHF. CDR3 nucleotides: TGTGCCTGGAGCTCACCCGGGACAGTTTTCAATCAGCCCCAGCATTTT.

The V and J genes are TRBV28 and TRBJ2-7, with 9 positions matching TRBD1. This CDR3 is built from 14 residues. V lost 8 bases, J lost 2 bases, and 7 bases stayed unmatched. In germline, CDR1 is MDHEN, CDR2 SYDVKM. In nucleotides, the CDR3 is TGTGCCAGCTACCCGGGACAGGGCCCCTACGAGCAGTACTTC. As protein: CASYPGQGPYEQYF.

This clone was recorded a few times. This chain uses TRBV7-9 with TRBJ2-7; 8 bases line up with TRBD1. V shed 5 bases, J shed 0 bases, and the junction held 6 bases outside the gene matches. From germline, CDR1 is SEHNR and CDR2 FQNEAQ (reference sequence). The CDR3 consists of 15 residues. The CDR3 region has the DNA TGTGCCAGCAGCGTGACAGGGGTTAGCTCCTACGAGCAGTACTTC. Its translation is CASSVTGVSSYEQYF.

The chain joins TRBV2 to TRBJ2-5, with TRBD2 as a possible D gene (7 bases). The end of the DNA aligns better with TRBJ2-7, so the J call may be wrong. Germline-derived CDR1 and CDR2 are SNHLY and FYNNEI. This CDR3 has 14 residues. CDR3 DNA: TGTGCCAGCAGTGTTAGGGGGGGGGACTCCGAGCAGTACTTC. Protein: CASSVRGGDSEQYF.

This clone was seen only a few times. The rearrangement links TRBV10-3 to TRBJ2-3, with 9 bases identical to TRBD2. After removal of 0 bases from V and 1 base from J, the junction contained 5 bases not matched to a gene. The CDR3 totals 17 residues. Per germline, CDR1 ENHRY and CDR2 SYGVKD. The CDR3 loop reads CAISESVGLARTDTQYF. CDR3 nucleotide sequence: TGTGCCATCAGTGAGTCGGTTGGACTAGCGCGCACAGATACGCAGTATTTT.

The V gene is TRBV11-2, the J gene TRBJ1-1; 7 positions agree with TRBD1. This CDR3 contains 15 residues. Trimming at V came to 5 bases and at J to 1 base, leaving 7 bases not matched to a gene. The germline CDR1 and CDR2 sequences are SGHAT and FQNNGV. CDR3 amino acids: CASSPWDSSNTEAFF. CDR3 sequence (DNA): TGTGCCAGCAGCCCATGGGACAGTTCGAACACTGAAGCTTTCTTT.

DNA for the CDR3: TGTGCCAGCTCGTACGCGACAGGGGGCACTGAAGCTTTCTTT. It yields the protein CASSYATGGTEAFF. The chain joins TRBV18 to TRBJ1-1, with 9 bases that match TRBD1. The ends lost 6 bases at V and 4 bases at J; junction bases unmatched: 6. CDR1 and CDR2 (germline): KGHSH, LQKENI. The CDR3 loop spans 14 amino acids.

The DNA of the CDR3 is TGTGCCAGTAGTTTGACAGGGGGCCAAAACATTCAGTACTTC. This translates into CASSLTGGQNIQYF. This chain links TRBV19 with TRBJ2-4; the match to TRBD1 covers 10 bases. J was trimmed by 5 bases and V by 5 bases; bases with no gene match: 3. Germline values: CDR1 LNHDA, CDR2 SQIVND (reference sequence). This CDR3 comprises 14 residues.

This clone was observed a single time. The chain has TRBV19 and TRBJ1-1; no reliable D call. The germline V gene has CDR1 LNHDA and CDR2 SQIVND (reference sequence). The CDR3 spans 15 residues. The V and J ends lost 4 bases and 6 bases respectively, with 18 bases between them. CDR3 in amino acids: CASSTDLALRAEAFF. CDR3 coding DNA: TGTGCCAGTAGTACGGACCTAGCCTTGAGAGCTGAAGCTTTCTTT.

V and J are TRBV27 and TRBJ1-1; the D is unclear. The CDR3 runs to 15 residues. Trimming shortened V by 0 bases and J by 1 base, and 9 bases separated the two germline ends. CDR1 is MNHEY, CDR2 SMNVEV, per germline (reference sequence). The CDR3 region has the DNA TGTGCCAGCAGTTTATCGGAGGCCGGGAACACTGAAGCTTTCTTT. Encoded protein: CASSLSEAGNTEAFF.

The table lists this clone with a count of one. The chain links TRBV20-1 to TRBJ2-3; D call uncertain. The germline V and J ends were trimmed by 6 bases and 6 bases, with 7 bases remaining between them. The germline V gene has CDR1 DFQATT and CDR2 SNEGSKA (reference sequence). The CDR3 covers 10 residues. CDR3 amino acids: CSAPLDTQYF. The CDR3 DNA sequence: TGCAGTGCCCCTCTTGATACGCAGTATTTT.

The chain recombines TRBV23-1 with TRBJ2-1; no clear D. TRBV23-1 is classed as an ORF, of uncertain function. The CDR3 loop spans 14 amino acids. V lost 5 bases and J lost 2, with 10 bases in between. CDR3 protein: CASSSYWPYNEQFF. The CDR3 region has the DNA TGCGCCAGCAGTAGTTATTGGCCCTACAATGAGCAGTTCTTC.

This clone was counted only a few times. The gene calls are TRBV27 and TRBJ2-1, with a tentative D call TRBD1 (7 bases). This CDR3 contains 12 residues. The V end was cut by 4 bases, the J end by 7 bases, with 8 bases between. Looked up from germline, CDR1 is MNHEY and CDR2 is SMNVEV (reference sequence). The CDR3 sequence: CASSSGGNEQFF. CDR3 coding DNA: TGTGCCAGCAGTTCAGGGGGGAATGAGCAGTTCTTC.

This chain joins TRBV6-5 and TRBJ1-2; D may be TRBD1 (6 bases). Between the trimmed V and J ends, which lost 4 bases and 3 bases, there was a span of 9 bases. Germline V gives CDR1 MNHEY, CDR2 SVGAGI. CDR3 length: 13 amino acids. The CDR3 reads CASSLTGDYGYTF. CDR3 coding DNA: TGTGCCAGCAGTTTGACAGGTGACTATGGCTACACCTTC.

This clone was picked up a small number of times. The V call is TRBV7-9, the J call TRBJ2-5; maybe TRBD1 (7 bases). CDR1 and CDR2 from the germline V gene are SEHNR and FQNEAQ (reference sequence). V lost 3 bases and J lost 2, with 13 bases in between. CDR3 size: 15 residues. CDR3 bases: TGTGCCAGCAGCTTTCTGACAGGGACTCAAGAGACCCAGTACTTC. It is translated as CASSFLTGTQETQYF.

The chain employs TRBV30 and TRBJ1-1, with 11 bases fitting TRBD1. This CDR3 contains 13 residues. V dropped 5 bases and J dropped 9; count of bases not matched to a gene: 8. Germline loops: CDR1 GTSNPN, CDR2 SVGIG (reference sequence). The DNA of the CDR3 is TGTGCCTGGGGGGACAGGGGGGGGAATAAAGCTTTCTTT. Protein: CAWGDRGGNKAFF.

This clone was seen a few times. The chain uses TRBV7-2 and TRBJ2-7, with 8 bases matching TRBD1. V lost 5 bases, J lost 6 bases, and 3 bases stayed unmatched. CDR1 SGHTA and CDR2 FQGNSA come from the germline V gene. The CDR3 runs 12 residues. CDR3 nucleotide sequence: TGTGCCAGCAGCAGGACAGGGCCCGAGCAGTACTTC. As protein: CASSRTGPEQYF.

The chain uses TRBV6-6 and TRBJ1-2; 7 positions match TRBD1. V lost 5 bases to trimming and J lost 0 bases; unmatched junction nucleotides: 6. The germline CDR1 and CDR2 sequences are MNHNY and SVGAGI (reference sequence). The length of the CDR3 is 15 residues. The CDR3, as DNA: TGTGCCAGCAGTCCCGACAGGGTAGCTAACTATGGCTACACCTTC. Its translation: CASSPDRVANYGYTF.

The rearrangement joins TRBV7-2 to TRBJ2-2, with D unresolved. The V end lost 3 bases, the J end lost 1 base, and 6 bases lay between the germline ends. Germline V gene lookup returns CDR1 SGHTA and CDR2 FQGNSA. The CDR3 is 14 amino acids. The CDR3 DNA reads as TGTGCCAGCAGCTTTCAACTGAACACCGGGGAGCTGTTTTTT. It codes for CASSFQLNTGELFF. The full variable domain, in which reference TRBV7-2 and TRBJ2-2 provide the parts outside the CDR3, is GAGVSQSPSNKVTEKGKDVELRCDPISGHTALYWYRQSLGQGLEFLIYFQGNSAPDKSGLPSDRFSAERTGGSVSTLTIQRTQQEDSAVYLCASSFQLNTGELFFGEGSRLTVL.